This T cell receptor (beta chain) originates from a study of blood T cells in healthy people across ages. Samples each yielded at least 5.5 micrograms of total RNA. Alongside a J-beta primer mix, a sample-barcoded 5' primer served in a second PCR lasting 7 to 11 cycles. TCRdb processed the 5' RACE reads anew with MiXCR; each CDR3 protein has one entry. The table lists approximately 800,000 distinct CDR3 sequences, approximately 35% of them singletons. Specimen: blood. The receptor was isolated from a man between 18 and 29 years old in good health.

This chain's CDR3 is CASTSSGGRGGTEAFF. CDR3 bases: TGCGCCAGCACCTCATCCGGGGGAAGGGGTGGCACTGAAGCTTTCTTT. J is TRBJ1-1 and V is TRBV5-1; TRBD1 might be the D (5 bases). Germline values: CDR1 SGHRS, CDR2 YFSETQ. This CDR3 has 16 residues. V shed 6 bases and J shed 4 bases, with 22 bases lying between them.